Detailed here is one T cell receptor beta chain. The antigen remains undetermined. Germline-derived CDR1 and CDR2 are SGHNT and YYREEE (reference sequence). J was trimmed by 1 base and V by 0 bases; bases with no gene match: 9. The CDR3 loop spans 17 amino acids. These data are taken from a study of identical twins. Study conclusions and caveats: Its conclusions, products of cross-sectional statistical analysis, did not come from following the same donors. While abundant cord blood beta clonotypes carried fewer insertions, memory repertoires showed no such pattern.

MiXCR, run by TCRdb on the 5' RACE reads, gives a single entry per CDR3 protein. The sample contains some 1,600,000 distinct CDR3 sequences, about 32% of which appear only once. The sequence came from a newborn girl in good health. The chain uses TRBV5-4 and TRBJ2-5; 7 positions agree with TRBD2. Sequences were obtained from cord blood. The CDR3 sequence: CASSLGSTGGLQETQYF. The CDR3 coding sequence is TGTGCCAGCAGCTTGGGTTCGACGGGAGGTCTCCAAGAGACCCAGTACTTC.